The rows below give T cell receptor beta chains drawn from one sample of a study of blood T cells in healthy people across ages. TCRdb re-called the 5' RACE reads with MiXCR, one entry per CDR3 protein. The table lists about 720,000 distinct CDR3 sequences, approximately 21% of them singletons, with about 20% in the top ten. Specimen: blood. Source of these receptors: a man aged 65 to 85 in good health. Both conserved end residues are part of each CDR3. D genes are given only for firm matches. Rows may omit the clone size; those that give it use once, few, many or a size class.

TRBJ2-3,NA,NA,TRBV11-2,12,CASSLTRGTQYF,TGTGCCAGCAGCCTAACGAGGGGTACGCAGTATTTT
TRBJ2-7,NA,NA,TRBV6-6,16,CASSQGQGWDHYEQYF,TGTGCCAGCAGCCAGGGCCAAGGCTGGGACCACTACGAGCAGTACTTC
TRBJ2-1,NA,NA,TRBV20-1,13,CSAIHGGADEQFF,TGCAGTGCTATTCATGGGGGGGCGGATGAGCAGTTCTTC
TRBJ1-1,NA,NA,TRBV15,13,CATSTTRHTEAFF,TGTGCCACCAGCACGACGAGGCATACTGAAGCTTTCTTT
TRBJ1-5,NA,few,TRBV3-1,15,CASSQDAAGAQPQHF,TGTGCCAGCAGCCAAGACGCTGCAGGGGCCCAGCCCCAGCATTTT
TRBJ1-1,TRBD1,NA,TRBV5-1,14,CASSLGQGATEAFF,TGTGCCAGCAGTTTGGGACAGGGGGCCACTGAAGCTTTCTTT
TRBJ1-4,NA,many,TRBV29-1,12,CSVYVDDEKLFF,TGCAGCGTTTACGTTGATGATGAAAAACTGTTTTTT
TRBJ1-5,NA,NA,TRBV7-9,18,CASSLSGALKGSNQPQHF,TGTGCCAGCAGCTTAAGCGGGGCGCTCAAGGGTAGCAATCAGCCCCAGCATTTT
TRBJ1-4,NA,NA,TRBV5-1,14,CASSNRASGEKLFF,TGCGCCAGCAGCAACAGGGCCTCTGGGGAAAAACTGTTTTTT
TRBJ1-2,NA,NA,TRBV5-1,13,CASSLPGGDGYTF,TGCGCCAGCAGCTTGCCAGGTGGGGACGGCTACACCTTC
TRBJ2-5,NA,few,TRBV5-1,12,CASSWGKETQYF,TGCGCCAGCAGCTGGGGGAAAGAGACCCAGTACTTC
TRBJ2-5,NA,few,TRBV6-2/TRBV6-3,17,CASSPLPGTHTQETQYF,TGTGCCAGCAGCCCCCTCCCCGGCACGCACACGCAAGAGACCCAGTACTTC
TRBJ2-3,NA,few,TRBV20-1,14,CSARGEISTDTQYF,TGCAGTGCTAGAGGGGAGATTAGCACAGATACGCAGTATTTT
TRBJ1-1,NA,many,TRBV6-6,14,CASSPREGYGEAFF,TGTGCCAGCAGTCCCCGTGAAGGTTATGGTGAAGCTTTCTTT
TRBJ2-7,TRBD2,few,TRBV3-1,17,CASSQVLAGGRYYEQYF,TGTGCCAGCAGCCAAGTACTAGCGGGGGGACGTTACTACGAGCAGTACTTC
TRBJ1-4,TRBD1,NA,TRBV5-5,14,CASSVDRSDEKLFF,TGTGCCAGCAGCGTGGACAGGTCGGATGAAAAACTGTTTTTT
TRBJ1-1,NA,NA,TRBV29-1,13,CSVRRRGFTEAFF,TGCAGCGTTAGGCGCCGAGGATTCACTGAAGCTTTCTTT
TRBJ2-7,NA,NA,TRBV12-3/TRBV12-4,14,CASSLDRDLYEQYF,TGTGCCAGCAGTTTAGACAGGGACCTCTACGAGCAGTACTTC
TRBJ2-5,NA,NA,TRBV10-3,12,CAISDGQETQYF,TGTGCCATCAGTGATGGACAAGAGACCCAGTACTTC
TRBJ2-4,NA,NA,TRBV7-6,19,CASSLAAGLEIGAKNIQYF,TGTGCCAGCAGCTTAGCGGCGGGACTGGAGATTGGGGCCAAAAACATTCAGTACTTC
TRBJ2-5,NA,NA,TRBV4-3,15,CASSQATAAPETQYF,TGCGCCAGCAGCCAAGCAACAGCGGCCCCAGAGACCCAGTACTTC
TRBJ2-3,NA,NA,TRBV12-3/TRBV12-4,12,CASSYRRDTQYF,TGTGCCAGCAGTTACAGGAGAGATACGCAGTATTTT
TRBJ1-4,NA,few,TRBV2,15,CASSEAGQTNEKLFF,TGTGCCAGCAGTGAAGCAGGACAGACTAATGAAAAACTGTTTTTT
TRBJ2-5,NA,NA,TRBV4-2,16,CASSQSAAMYQKTQYF,TGTGCCAGCAGCCAATCGGCAGCTATGTACCAAAAGACCCAGTACTTC
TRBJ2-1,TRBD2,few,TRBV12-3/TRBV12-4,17,CASSSRRGAGGNNEQFF,TGTGCCAGCAGTTCCCGTCGTGGAGCGGGAGGGAACAATGAGCAGTTCTTC
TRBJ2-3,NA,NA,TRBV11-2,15,CASSLSQPSTDTQYF,TGTGCCAGCAGCTTAAGTCAACCTAGCACAGATACGCAGTATTTT
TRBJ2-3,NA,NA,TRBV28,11,CATGGTDTQYF,TGTGCCACCGGGGGCACAGATACGCAGTATTTT
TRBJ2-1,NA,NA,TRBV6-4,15,CASSGEAQIPNEQFF,TGTGCCAGCAGTGGGGAAGCCCAGATACCCAATGAGCAGTTCTTC
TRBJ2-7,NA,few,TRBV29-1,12,CSVERVGSGQYF,TGCAGCGTTGAAAGGGTGGGGTCTGGGCAGTACTTC
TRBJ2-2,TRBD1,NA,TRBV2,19,CASSEDRILGQGRAGELFF,TGTGCCAGCAGTGAAGACAGAATCTTGGGACAGGGAAGGGCCGGGGAGCTGTTTTTT
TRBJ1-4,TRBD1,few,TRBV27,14,CASSSGQGAEKLFF,TGTGCCAGCAGTTCGGGACAGGGGGCGGAAAAACTGTTTTTT
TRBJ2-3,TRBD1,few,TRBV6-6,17,CASELSGTGGRTDTQYF,TGTGCCAGCGAGTTGTCCGGGACAGGGGGCCGCACAGATACGCAGTATTTT
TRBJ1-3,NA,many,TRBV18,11,CASPRGNTIYF,TGTGCCAGCCCACGGGGAAACACCATATATTTT
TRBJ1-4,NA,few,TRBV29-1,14,CSVEGGATNEKLFF,TGCAGCGTTGAAGGGGGTGCAACTAATGAAAAACTGTTTTTT
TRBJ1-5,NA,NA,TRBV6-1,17,CASSERVRGKSNQPQHF,TGTGCCAGCAGTGAAAGAGTCAGGGGTAAGAGCAATCAGCCCCAGCATTTT
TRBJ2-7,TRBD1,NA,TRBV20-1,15,CSAVKGTGEWYEQYF,TGCAGTGCTGTCAAAGGGACAGGGGAATGGTACGAGCAGTACTTC
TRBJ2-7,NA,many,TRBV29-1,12,CSGVENTYEQYF,TGCAGCGGAGTAGAAAATACCTACGAGCAGTACTTC
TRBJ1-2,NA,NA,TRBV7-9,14,CASSLANAFYGYTF,TGTGCCAGCAGCTTAGCGAACGCTTTCTATGGCTACACCTTC
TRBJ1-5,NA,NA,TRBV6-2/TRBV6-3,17,CASSSAQGTYSNQPQHF,TGTGCCAGCAGTTCGGCTCAAGGGACGTATAGCAATCAGCCCCAGCATTTT
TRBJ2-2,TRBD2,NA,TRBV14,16,CASSHPGEGRTGELFF,TGTGCCAGCAGCCACCCTGGGGAGGGAAGAACCGGGGAGCTGTTTTTT
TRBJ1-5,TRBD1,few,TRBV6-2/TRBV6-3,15,CASSSITGGNQPQHF,TGTGCCAGCAGCTCCATTACAGGGGGGAATCAGCCCCAGCATTTT
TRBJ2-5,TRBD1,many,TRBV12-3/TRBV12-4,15,CASSLRDRGLGTQYF,TGTGCCAGCAGTTTAAGGGACAGGGGGTTGGGGACCCAGTACTTC
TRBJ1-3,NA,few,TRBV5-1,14,CASSLVGFGNTIYF,TGCGCCAGCAGCTTGGTTGGCTTTGGAAACACCATATATTTT
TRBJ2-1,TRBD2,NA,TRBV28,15,CASGSGGGPYNEQFF,TGTGCCAGCGGTAGCGGGGGGGGGCCTTACAATGAGCAGTTCTTC